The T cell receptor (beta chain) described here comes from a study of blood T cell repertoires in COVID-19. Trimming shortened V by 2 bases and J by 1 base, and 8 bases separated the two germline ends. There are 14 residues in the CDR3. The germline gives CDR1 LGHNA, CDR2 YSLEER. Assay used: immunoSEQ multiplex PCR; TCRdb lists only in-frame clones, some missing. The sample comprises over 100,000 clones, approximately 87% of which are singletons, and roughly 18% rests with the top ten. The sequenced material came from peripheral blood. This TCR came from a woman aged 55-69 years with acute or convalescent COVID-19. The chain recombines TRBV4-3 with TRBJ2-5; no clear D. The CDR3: CASSQRSGQETQYF. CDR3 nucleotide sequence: TGCGCCAGCAGCCAACGGTCCGGCCAAGAGACCCAGTACTTC.